A single sample gave rise to the 27 T cell receptor beta chains below, sequenced in a study of early T cells in non-severe SARS-CoV-2 infection. A single record per CDR3 protein comes from TCRdb applying MiXCR to the 5' RACE reads. The table has fewer than 65,000 distinct CDR3 sequences, around 9.3% seen once. The sample consisted of whole blood. These receptors were taken from an adult who was a healthcare worker with PCR-confirmed SARS-CoV-2 infection or an uninfected control (not recorded which).

This clonotype was detected ten times or more. This rearrangement joins TRBV7-6 to TRBJ1-1; possibly TRBD1 for D (5 bases). Germline-derived CDR1 and CDR2 are SGHVS and FNYEAQ. CDR3 size: 14 residues. Trimming cost V 7 bases and J 1 base, with 13 bases left between them. In DNA form, the CDR3 reads TGTGCCAGCACCCAGGGAGGGAGGAACACTGAAGCTTTCTTT. It codes for CASTQGGRNTEAFF.

V usage is TRBV20-1 and J usage is TRBJ1-5, with D hard to call. Trimming shortened V by 3 bases and J by 1 base, and 13 bases separated the two germline ends. Germline loops: CDR1 DFQATT, CDR2 SNEGSKA (reference sequence). CDR3 length equals 15 residues. The CDR3 nucleotides are TGCAGTGCTAGGCGTTTTGTGGGCAGCAATCAGCCCCAGCATTTT. Encoded protein: CSARRFVGSNQPQHF.

The V and J genes are TRBV3-1 and TRBJ1-2; unclear D gene. CDR3 length equals 13 residues. The V end lost 4 bases, the J end lost 1 base, and 7 bases lay between the germline ends. Germline values: CDR1 LGHDT, CDR2 YNNKEL (reference sequence). As DNA, the CDR3 is TGTGCCAGCAGCCCTGACATTAACTATGGCTACACCTTC. Its protein is CASSPDINYGYTF.

Only a few counts were recorded for this clonotype. The chain is built from TRBV6-2 or TRBV6-3 and TRBJ1-5; possibly TRBD1 for D (5 bases). There are 14 residues in the CDR3. Trimming took 6 bases from V and 1 from J, leaving 10 bases between them. Germline V lookup: CDR1 MNHEY, CDR2 SVGEGT. CDR3 nucleotide sequence: TGTGCCAGCAGCCAGGGTATCAGCAATCAGCCCCAGCATTTT. Translation gives CASSQGISNQPQHF.

This chain links TRBV2 with TRBJ2-2; TRBD2 might be the D (5 bases). Trimming left V 6 bases short and J 7 bases short, with 15 bases between. There are 14 residues in the CDR3. CDR1 is SNHLY and CDR2 is FYNNEI in the germline V gene. The CDR3 is CASRPNRESGELFF. The CDR3 nucleotides are TGTGCCAGCAGGCCCAATAGGGAGAGCGGGGAGCTGTTTTTT.

The CDR3 reads CASSGIGPEAFF. The CDR3 DNA reads TGTGCCAGCAGCGGAATTGGCCCTGAAGCTTTCTTT. The chain combines TRBV9 with TRBJ1-1, with D uncertain. Germline CDR1 is SGDLS and CDR2 is YYNGEE. CDR3 length equals 12 residues. With 3 bases removed from V and 6 bases from J, the gap between germline ends came to 9 bases.

This clonotype has only a few counts. The chain recombines TRBV6-1 with TRBJ2-5; 11 nucleotides match TRBD2. The CDR3 covers 13 residues. The germline V gene has CDR1 MNHNS and CDR2 SASEGT. V lost 10 bases and J lost 7; bases outside the gene matches: 8. This CDR3 is CATLTSGEVTQYF. The CDR3 nucleotides read TGTGCCACCCTGACTAGCGGGGAGGTGACCCAGTACTTC.

The chain carries TRBV4-1 and TRBJ2-5; 7 nucleotides agree with TRBD1. CDR3 length: 14 residues. Unmatched junction bases numbered 6, after V lost 4 bases and J lost 4 bases. Germline V gene sequence: CDR1 MGHRA, CDR2 YSYEKL. CDR3 nucleotides: TGCGCCAGCAGCCCCCCGGGACAGAGAGAGACCCAGTACTTC. Protein product: CASSPPGQRETQYF.

In its sample, this clonotype was seen many times. The chain joins TRBV20-1 to TRBJ1-5; D remains unclear. Germline lookup yields CDR1 DFQATT and CDR2 SNEGSKA (reference sequence). The CDR3 is 13 amino acids. The ends were cut back, 3 bases at V and 0 bases at J, with 6 bases in the middle. DNA for the CDR3: TGCAGTGCTAGTACTTATAGCAATCAGCCCCAGCATTTT. Translated: CSASTYSNQPQHF.

The V gene is TRBV12-3 or TRBV12-4, the J gene TRBJ2-3; 8 bases line up with TRBD1. The junction had 6 bases not matched to a gene; V was cut back by 5 bases and J by 11 bases. The CDR3 spans 12 residues. CDR3 nucleotide sequence: TGTGCCAGCAGTATAGGACAGGGCAAGCAGTATTTT. This codes for CASSIGQGKQYF.

The chain is built from TRBV12-3 or TRBV12-4 and TRBJ1-1; D remains ambiguous. The V end lost 2 bases, the J end lost 1 base, and 8 bases lay between the germline ends. The CDR3 is made up of 14 amino acids. This CDR3 reads CASSLSVGNTEAFF. The CDR3 nucleotides are TGTGCCAGCAGTTTATCGGTAGGGAACACTGAAGCTTTCTTT.

This clonotype showed up just a few times. The chain couples TRBV6-2 or TRBV6-3 to TRBJ1-5; D gene unclear. Trimming pared 7 bases from V and 3 bases from J, leaving 19 bases between. Germline lookup yields CDR1 MNHEY and CDR2 SVGEGT. The CDR3 sequence is 16 residues long. CDR3 loop: CASTPGQATFNQPQHF. CDR3 DNA sequence: TGTGCCAGCACCCCTGGCCAGGCGACATTCAATCAGCCCCAGCATTTT.

V usage is TRBV18 and J usage is TRBJ1-1; 11 nucleotides line up with TRBD1. Germline CDR1 KGHSH, CDR2 LQKENI. The V segment lost 6 bases and the J segment 5 bases; nucleotides outside the gene matches: 8. The CDR3 is 15 residues long. The CDR3 is CASSHRTGGTTEAFF. CDR3 DNA sequence: TGTGCCAGCTCCCATAGGACAGGGGGCACGACTGAAGCTTTCTTT.

This clonotype showed up just a few times. This sequence joins TRBV14 and TRBJ2-3; a possible D gene is TRBD1 (5 bases). From germline, CDR1 is SGHDN and CDR2 FVKESK. The CDR3 has 14 residues. Trimming stripped 3 bases from V and 11 bases from J, with 18 bases between. CDR3 in DNA: TGTGCCAGCAGCCAGGTGGGCGGCCAGGGAAAGCAGTATTTT. Amino acid sequence: CASSQVGGQGKQYF.

The rearrangement links TRBV6-6 to TRBJ2-5; D possibly uses TRBD1 or TRBD2 (5 bases each). CDR3 length: 15 residues. Germline values: CDR1 MNHNY, CDR2 SVGAGI (reference sequence). The ends were cut back, 0 bases at V and 4 bases at J, with 12 bases in the middle. The CDR3 spells CASSYSSGRRETQYF. CDR3 coding DNA: TGTGCCAGCAGTTACTCTTCGGGGCGGAGAGAGACCCAGTACTTC.

This clonotype was counted at least ten times. The chain links TRBV2 to TRBJ1-1; D possibly corresponds to TRBD1 (5 bases). Germline CDR1 is SNHLY and CDR2 is FYNNEI. Trimming pared 5 bases from V and 3 bases from J, leaving 10 bases between. The CDR3 covers 13 residues. In DNA, the CDR3 is TGTGCCAGCAGTACCCGAGGGGACACTGAAGCTTTCTTT. Translation gives CASSTRGDTEAFF.

The chain is built from TRBV3-1 and TRBJ1-1, with 7 positions matching TRBD1. Trimming removed 4 bases from V and 5 bases from J; junction bases left unmatched: 7. The CDR3 spans 14 residues. The germline CDR1 and CDR2 sequences are LGHDT and YNNKEL (reference sequence). The CDR3 bases are TGTGCCAGCAGCCCTGGGACAGCGGGGACTGAAGCTTTCTTT. It is translated as CASSPGTAGTEAFF.

V is TRBV18 and J is TRBJ2-3; possible D gene TRBD1, 6 bases. This CDR3 is built from 16 residues. The germline V gene has CDR1 KGHSH and CDR2 LQKENI. With 0 bases removed from V and 4 bases from J, the gap between germline ends came to 14 bases. CDR3 bases: TGTGCCAGCTCACCACCGGACAGCGTAGCTTCAGATACGCAGTATTTT. Amino acid sequence: CASSPPDSVASDTQYF. The complete variable domain, with remaining parts taken from reference TRBV18 and TRBJ2-3, reads NAGVMQNPRHLVRRRGQEARLRCSPMKGHSHVYWYRQLPEEGLKFMVYLQKENIIDESGMPKERFSAEFPKEGPSILRIQQVVRGDSAAYFCASSPPDSVASDTQYFGPGTRLTVL.

The rearrangement uses TRBV13 and TRBJ2-7; D unresolved. The CDR3 covers 13 residues. Germline loops: CDR1 PRHDT, CDR2 FYEKMQ (reference sequence). V lost 4 bases, J lost 4 bases, and 11 bases lay in between. In nucleotides, the CDR3 is TGTGCCAGCAGCTACGGAAGTTCTTACGAGCAGTACTTC. Protein: CASSYGSSYEQYF.

This clonotype was seen a few times. The rearrangement joins TRBV4-1 to TRBJ1-2; 9 nucleotides align to TRBD1. The CDR3 runs 14 residues. V lost 4 bases and J lost 8; bases outside the gene matches: 8. Germline CDR1 reads MGHRA; CDR2 reads YSYEKL. Here the CDR3 DNA reads TGCGCCAGCAGCCCCGGGACAGGGCTAAGAGGCTACACCTTC. Translated: CASSPGTGLRGYTF.

This clonotype was seen more than once but under ten times. The CDR3 region has the DNA TGCGCCAGCAGTCAACTGTCCGGGGTCCTAGCCGCCTATAATTCACCCCTCCACTTT. Protein: CASSQLSGVLAAYNSPLHF. The chain combines TRBV23-1 with TRBJ1-6, with unresolved D. TRBV23-1 is an ORF for which the function is uncertain. The CDR3 spans 19 residues. V was pared by 2 bases and J by 2 bases, with 19 bases between.

This clonotype was recorded at least ten times. The chain has TRBV12-3 or TRBV12-4 and TRBJ2-7; perhaps TRBD2 as D (6 bases). The germline V and J ends were trimmed by 6 bases and 7 bases, with 22 bases remaining between them. The CDR3 length is 15 residues. CDR3 region: CASSPPGGAHGEQYF. CDR3 in DNA: TGTGCCAGCAGCCCCCCCGGAGGGGCCCATGGGGAGCAGTACTTC.

This chain uses TRBV5-1 with TRBJ2-2; D perhaps matches TRBD1 (6 bases). CDR1 is SGHRS, CDR2 YFSETQ, per germline. V lost 2 bases and J lost 3, with 17 bases in between. This CDR3 has 17 residues. CDR3 sequence: CASSLDTTGSYTGELFF. The CDR3, as DNA: TGCGCCAGCAGCTTAGATACTACAGGGTCGTACACCGGGGAGCTGTTTTTT.

This clonotype occurred a few times. The rearrangement uses TRBV12-3 or TRBV12-4 and TRBJ2-1, with 10 bases fitting TRBD2. The trim removed 5 bases at V and 5 bases at J, leaving 6 bases unmatched. The CDR3 runs 15 residues. The CDR3 region has the DNA TGTGCCAGCAGTCCTCTAGCGGGGGAGAACAATGAGCAGTTCTTC. It specifies CASSPLAGENNEQFF.

The CDR3 DNA reads as TGTGCCATCAGTGATGGGGACAGGGTAAACGAGCAGTACTTC. Its translation: CAISDGDRVNEQYF. The rearrangement joins TRBV10-3 to TRBJ2-7; 9 bases align to TRBD1. The CDR3 totals 14 residues. The germline V gene encodes CDR1 ENHRY and CDR2 SYGVKD. The J segment lost 5 bases and the V segment lost 3 bases, leaving 5 bases of the junction unmatched.

This clonotype was seen many times. CDR3 in amino acids: CASSLGTSSYNEQFF. The CDR3 nucleotides read TGTGCCAGCAGCTTAGGCACGAGCTCCTACAATGAGCAGTTCTTC. This sequence joins TRBV7-3 and TRBJ2-1; D gene uncertain. From germline, CDR1 is SGHTA and CDR2 FQGTGA. This CDR3 spans 15 amino acids. Deletions cut 2 bases from V and 0 bases from J, with 8 bases between.

V and J are TRBV20-1 and TRBJ2-5; no definite D call. CDR1 and CDR2 (germline): DFQATT, SNEGSKA (reference sequence). CDR3 length: 15 residues. The germline V and J ends were trimmed by 3 bases and 5 bases, with 19 bases remaining between them. This CDR3 is CSARAGIVRSETQYF. The CDR3 DNA reads TGCAGTGCTAGGGCCGGTATAGTACGGTCTGAGACCCAGTACTTC.